The 9 T cell receptor beta chains below all came from one sample that was sequenced in a study of T-cell memory formation after mild COVID-19. TCRdb processed the 5' RACE reads anew with MiXCR; each CDR3 protein has one entry. In the table there are around 530,000 distinct CDR3 sequences, roughly a fifth of which are singletons. Sequenced: PBMCs or a T cell subset sorted from them (not recorded which). The receptors stem from an adult woman who had mild COVID-19 (a few samples of this study predate the infection). Cell type and time point are not known.

This clonotype turned up a few times. The rearrangement uses TRBV12-3 or TRBV12-4 and TRBJ2-1, with 9 nucleotides matching TRBD2. The CDR3 consists of 16 residues. Trimming at V came to 4 bases and at J to 6 bases, leaving 10 bases not matched to a gene. As DNA, the CDR3 is TGTGCCAGCAGTTCACGGACCGGGACTAGCAGCAATGAGCAGTTCTTC. This codes for CASSSRTGTSSNEQFF.

The CDR3 DNA sequence: TGTGCCAGCAACCCGAGGTCTAGCGTGAACACCGGGGAGCTGTTTTTT. Its protein product is CASNPRSSVNTGELFF. The chain links TRBV5-6 to TRBJ2-2, with a tentative D call TRBD2 (6 bases). Between the trimmed V and J ends, which lost 6 bases and 1 base, there was a span of 16 bases. This CDR3 has 16 residues. Germline values: CDR1 SGHDT, CDR2 YYEEEE.

The V and J genes are TRBV7-2 and TRBJ2-3; no firm D call. V lost 3 bases to trimming and J lost 7 bases, with 8 bases between them. This CDR3 contains 12 residues. Germline values: CDR1 SGHTA, CDR2 FQGNSA. This CDR3 reads CASSLTRNTQYF. The CDR3 coding sequence is TGTGCCAGCAGCTTGACTCGGAATACGCAGTATTTT.

As regards this clonotype: At one boundary the junction diverges from the germline segment, which might be a read error. The chain uses TRBV27 and TRBJ2-1, with 7 bases fitting TRBD2. The germline CDR1 and CDR2 sequences are MNHEY and SMNVEV (reference sequence). CDR3 length: 16 residues. The CDR3 nucleotides read TGTGCCTGCAGCACGGGACCCAGGGAGGGCTACAATGAGCAGTTCTTC. The encoded protein is CACSTGPREGYNEQFF.

The CDR3 sequence: CASSSSGGRRDQAFF. In DNA form, the CDR3 reads TGTGCCAGCAGCTCATCCGGGGGGCGGCGTGATCAAGCTTTCTTT. The chain combines TRBV7-9 with TRBJ1-1; a weak D match, TRBD1 (6 bases). This CDR3 comprises 15 residues. Trimming took 4 bases from V and 9 from J, leaving 21 bases between them. Germline lookup yields CDR1 SEHNR and CDR2 FQNEAQ (reference sequence).

This clonotype turned up a few times. The chain carries TRBV12-2 and TRBJ2-7; the D call in the table, TRBD2, was not verified against the DNA. TRBV12-2 is recorded as a pseudogene. The CDR3 loop spans 16 amino acids. CDR3 residues: CASRLASGPSSYEQYF. CDR3 in DNA: TGTGCAAGTCGCCTTGCTTCGGGGCCCAGCTCCTACGAGCAGTACTTC.

V gene TRBV7-9 combines with J gene TRBJ1-1; D gene unclear. V lost 5 bases and J lost 5, with 12 bases in between. CDR1 and CDR2 from the germline V gene are SEHNR and FQNEAQ (reference sequence). This CDR3 is built from 13 residues. In nucleotides, the CDR3 is TGTGCCAGCAGCGCGGGAAGGGTGACTGAAGCTTTCTTT. It yields the protein CASSAGRVTEAFF.

The chain uses TRBV20-1 and TRBJ1-1; D is ambiguous. There are 13 residues in the CDR3. Trimming removed 1 base from V and 4 bases from J, with 10 bases in between. Germline CDR1 DFQATT, CDR2 SNEGSKA (reference sequence). DNA for the CDR3: TGCAGTGCTAGAGGGGGAGGAGCCACTGAAGCTTTCTTT. Amino acids: CSARGGGATEAFF.

The rearrangement joins TRBV5-1 to TRBJ2-6; a weak D match, TRBD1 (5 bases). Germline values: CDR1 SGHRS, CDR2 YFSETQ. The ends were cut back, 4 bases at V and 0 bases at J, with 8 bases in the middle. The CDR3 consists of 15 residues. CDR3 in amino acids: CASSVRVSGANVLTF. The CDR3 nucleotides read TGCGCCAGCAGCGTCAGGGTCTCTGGGGCCAACGTCCTGACTTTC.